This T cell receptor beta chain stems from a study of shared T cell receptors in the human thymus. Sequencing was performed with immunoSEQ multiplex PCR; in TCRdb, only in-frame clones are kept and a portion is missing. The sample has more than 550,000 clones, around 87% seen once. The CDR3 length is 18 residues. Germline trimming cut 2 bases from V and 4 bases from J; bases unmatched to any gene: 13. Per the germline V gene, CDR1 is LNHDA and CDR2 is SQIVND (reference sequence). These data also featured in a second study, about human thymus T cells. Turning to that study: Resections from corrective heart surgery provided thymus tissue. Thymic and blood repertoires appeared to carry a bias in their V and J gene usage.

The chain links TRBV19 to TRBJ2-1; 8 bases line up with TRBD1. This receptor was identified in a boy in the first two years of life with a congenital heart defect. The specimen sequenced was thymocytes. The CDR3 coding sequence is TGTGCCAGTAGTATACGCCGCACCGGGACAGGAAAATACAATGAGCAGTTCTTC. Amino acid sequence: CASSIRRTGTGKYNEQFF.